This T cell receptor beta chain was found in a study of blood T cell repertoires in COVID-19. At the level of the study: Researchers got acute and convalescent COVID-19 samples from the United States, Italy and Spain. PBMCs, B-cell-depleted T cells, or T cells provided the cDNA or gDNA that made up the material.

Original analysis: From reference gene primer amplification, estimates of nucleated cell counts were derived. Produced via immunoSEQ multiplex PCR; TCRdb's table is partial and in-frame only. The V and J calls and clone size are taken from that table; D and trimming were inferred from the DNA. The data show some 90,000 clones, 75% to 90% seen once. CDR3 length: 11 residues. V was pared by 6 bases and J by 6 bases, with 3 bases between. The germline V gene encodes CDR1 LNHDA and CDR2 SQIVND (reference sequence). The source is an elderly man with active or convalescent COVID-19. V gene TRBV19 combines with J gene TRBJ2-6; D call uncertain. The material sequenced was peripheral blood. The CDR3 sequence: CASSVANVLTF. CDR3 nucleotide sequence: TGTGCCAGTAGCGTGGCCAACGTCCTGACTTTC.